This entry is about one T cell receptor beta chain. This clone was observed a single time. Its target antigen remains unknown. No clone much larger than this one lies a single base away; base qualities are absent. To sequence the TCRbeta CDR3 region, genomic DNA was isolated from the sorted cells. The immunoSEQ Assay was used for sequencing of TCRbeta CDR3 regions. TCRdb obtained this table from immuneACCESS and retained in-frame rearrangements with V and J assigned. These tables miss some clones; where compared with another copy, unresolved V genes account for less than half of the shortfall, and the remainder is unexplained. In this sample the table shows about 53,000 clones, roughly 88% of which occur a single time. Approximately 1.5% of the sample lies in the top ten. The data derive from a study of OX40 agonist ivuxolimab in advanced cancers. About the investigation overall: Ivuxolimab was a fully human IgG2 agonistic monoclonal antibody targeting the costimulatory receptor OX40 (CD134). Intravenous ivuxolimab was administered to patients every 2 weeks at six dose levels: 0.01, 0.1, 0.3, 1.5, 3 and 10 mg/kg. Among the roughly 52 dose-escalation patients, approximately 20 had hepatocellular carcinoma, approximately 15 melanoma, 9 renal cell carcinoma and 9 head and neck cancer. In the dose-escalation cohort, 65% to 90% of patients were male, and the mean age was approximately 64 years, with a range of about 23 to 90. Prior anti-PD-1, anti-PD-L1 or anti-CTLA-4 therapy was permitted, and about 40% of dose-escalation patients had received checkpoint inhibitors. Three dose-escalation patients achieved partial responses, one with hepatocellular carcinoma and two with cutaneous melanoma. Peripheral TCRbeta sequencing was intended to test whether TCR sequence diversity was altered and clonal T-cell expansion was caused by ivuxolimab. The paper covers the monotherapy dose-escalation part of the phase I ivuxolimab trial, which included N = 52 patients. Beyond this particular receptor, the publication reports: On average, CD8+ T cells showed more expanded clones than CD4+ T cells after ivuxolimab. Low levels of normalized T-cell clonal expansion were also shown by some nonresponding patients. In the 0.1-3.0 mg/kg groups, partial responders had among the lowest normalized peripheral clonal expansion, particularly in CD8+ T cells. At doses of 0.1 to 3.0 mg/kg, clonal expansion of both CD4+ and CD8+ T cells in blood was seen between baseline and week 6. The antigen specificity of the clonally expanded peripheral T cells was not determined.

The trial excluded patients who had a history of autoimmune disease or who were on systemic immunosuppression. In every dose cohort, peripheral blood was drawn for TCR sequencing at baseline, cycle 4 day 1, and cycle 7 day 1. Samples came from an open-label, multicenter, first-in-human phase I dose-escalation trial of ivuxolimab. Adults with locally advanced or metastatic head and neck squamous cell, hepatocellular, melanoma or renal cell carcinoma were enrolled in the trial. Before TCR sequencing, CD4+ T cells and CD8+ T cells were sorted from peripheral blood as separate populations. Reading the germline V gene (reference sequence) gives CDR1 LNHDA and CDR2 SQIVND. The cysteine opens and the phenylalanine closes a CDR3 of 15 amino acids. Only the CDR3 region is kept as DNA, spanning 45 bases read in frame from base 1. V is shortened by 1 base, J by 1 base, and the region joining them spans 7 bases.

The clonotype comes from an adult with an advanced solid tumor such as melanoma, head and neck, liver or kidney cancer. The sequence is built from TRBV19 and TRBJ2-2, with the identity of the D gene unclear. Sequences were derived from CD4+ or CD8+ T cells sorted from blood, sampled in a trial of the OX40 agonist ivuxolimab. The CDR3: CASSIAERNTGELFF. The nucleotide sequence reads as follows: TGTGCCAGTAGTATAGCGGAGAGGAACACCGGGGAGCTGTTTTTT.